This TCR beta chain came from a study of chemoradiotherapy in HPV16-positive cancers. About the research overall: A couple of HPV16-positive patients' cells yielded candidate HPV-specific clones and common motifs. General study results and limits: In HPV16-positive patients, HPV-responsive T-cell expansion tracked better recurrence-free survival. Non-HPV-specific T cells did not expand in tumors during treatment, whereas candidate HPV-specific clones and E7-related motifs did.

Concerning this clone itself: What it binds is unknown.

Data came from immunoSEQ multiplex PCR; TCRdb stores just in-frame clones and leaves some out. The profile shows some 34,000 clones, 70% to 90% of them singletons. This receptor was identified in a human donor with HPV-associated anogenital cancer. Sequenced here: blood, sampled from a patient who underwent chemoradiotherapy.

CDR3 nucleotide sequence: TGTGCCAGCAGCCCCGACGGAGGCTCCTACGAGCAGTACTTC. This codes for CASSPDGGSYEQYF. This sequence joins TRBV7-9 and TRBJ2-5; a weak D match, TRBD2 (5 bases). The J call may be faulty, since TRBJ2-7 better matches the DNA end. Germline V gene data show CDR1 as SEHNR and CDR2 as FQNEAQ (reference sequence). This CDR3 is built from 14 residues.